This T cell receptor (beta chain) is from a study of CD8+CD57+ T cells in acquired aplastic anemia. The germline gives CDR1 SNHLY, CDR2 FYNNEI. CDR3 length equals 15 residues. CDR3 and TCR beta VDJ profiling relied on genomic DNA as the template. Using its own MiXCR run on the reads, TCRdb lists one record per CDR3 protein. This table holds just over 200,000 distinct CDR3 sequences, about 60% found once. Patients picked for sequencing had shown CD8+CD57+ cell expansion detected by flow cytometry. To note about this clonotype: The junction shows a germline mismatch at one end, possibly a read error.

Specimen: sorted CD4+, CD8+, or CD8+CD57+ T cells (not recorded which) from PBMCs. The TCR sequence derives from a human donor with aplastic anemia. This chain uses TRBV2 with TRBJ2-7; D call uncertain. For the CDR3, the DNA is TGTGCCAGCTGTAACGCAGTGACAAACACCTACGAGCAGTTCTTT. Amino acids: CASCNAVTNTYEQFF.